This T cell receptor (beta chain) was sequenced during a study of regulatory T cells in long-lasting Graves disease (TCRdb year 2021). About the full investigation: Newly diagnosed Graves' disease patients had taken antithyroid drugs for less than 3 months. A total of approximately 35 samples were covered by TCR sequencing, comprising roughly 13 persistent and around 20 newly diagnosed Graves' disease patients. Patients with persistent Graves' disease were compared with patients with newly diagnosed Graves' disease using TCR sequencing and RNA sequencing of peripheral blood. The study was conducted in China and was registered as a clinical trial. Overall results and qualifications from the work: Because the primary lesion, thyroid tissue, could not be accessed, the study looked at peripheral blood alone. Lower TCR Shannon entropy and fewer highly expanded clones were observed in persistent Graves' disease patients than in newly diagnosed patients, which suggested clonal expansion. Sequencing and analysis were limited to the TCR beta chain. Persistent patients shared more public clonotypes among themselves (around 3,000) than newly diagnosed patients did (roughly 920). The authors acknowledged the small sample size as a limitation that may reduce accuracy. TRBV28, TRBJ1-2 and TRBJ2-5 were preferentially used in persistent disease, while TRBV20-1 and TRBJ2-1 were favored in newly diagnosed disease.

What the time point label conveys for this sample: newly diagnosed GD, antithyroid drugs for less than 3 months. For both TCR sequencing and RNA sequencing, RNA was extracted from PBMCs in TRIzol. The diagnosis of Graves' disease was made according to American Thyroid Association guidelines. Recruitment of patients was carried out at an endocrinology department in Xi'an, China. Each patient gave about 10 milliliters of peripheral blood, collected in an EDTA anticoagulant tube. Ficoll Paque Plus density gradient separation was used to isolate PBMCs, and no further T cell sorting was done. RNA quality was checked with an Agilent 2100 Bioanalyzer and agarose gel, and concentration with a NanoDrop 2000. V is cut by 3 bases and J by 8 bases, and the space between the germline ends is 16 bases. The CDR3 contains 14 residues, cysteine and phenylalanine counted. Of the read, only the CDR3 DNA is kept; its 42 bases are in frame from base 1. From the germline V gene (reference sequence), CDR1 is DFQATT and CDR2 is SNEGSKA.

Ten or more counts support this clonotype. Its binding antigen is unknown. Qualities for individual bases were not recorded, and no much larger clone is one base off. Receptor amplification or capture employed multiplex PCR. For sequencing, an Illumina HiSeq 4000 was employed. To build TCR beta libraries, CDR3 regions were amplified by Arm-PCR using iRepertoire HTBI primers. PCR products were gel purified before sequencing. The original pipeline was this. Gene usage analysis of CDR3 amino acid clonotypes used the roughly 62 TRBV and some 15 TRBJ segments found across samples. COPE and FqMerger were used to merge filtered high-quality paired reads into contigs. BLAST was used to align contigs to IMGT TRBV, TRBD and TRBJ reference genes, with CDR3 defined following IMGT. Clonotypes above 0.1% frequency were classified as highly expanded clones. Shannon entropy served as the measure of repertoire diversity, while the Gini coefficient captured V-J evenness. A clonotype found in more than one individual was treated as public. TCRdb reanalyzed the raw reads on its own, using fastp at Q25 for trimming and MiXCR for clone calling, and kept in-frame beta chains. Under each unique CDR3 protein, matching rows form one entry showing the most common genes and DNA. TCRdb assigned the V and J calls; the authors' analysis was not used. The sample table shows more than 300,000 distinct CDR3 sequences, and roughly a sixth are seen once. The ten largest clonotypes hold about 24% of the sample.

The sequencing here drew on peripheral blood mononuclear cells (PBMCs), taken at new diagnosis, from a patient treated with antithyroid drugs. This receptor was obtained from a female donor with Graves disease. The sequence links TRBV20-1 to TRBJ1-4, with a tentative D gene TRBD1 over 5 matching bases. The encoded CDR3 is CSARARGFGEKLFF. Read as DNA, the sequence is TGCAGTGCTAGGGCACGGGGCTTCGGCGAAAAACTGTTTTTT.